This T cell receptor (beta chain) was recorded in a study of T cell responses to AZD1222 COVID-19 vaccine. Overall study findings and caveats: Vaccine-associated CD4 TCRs spanned spike, dominant at 160-218 and 743-854.

The table came from immunoSEQ multiplex PCR; TCRdb's copy has only in-frame clones and leaves some out. The sample has some 150,000 clones, 94% seen once. As to this clone: What it binds is unknown.

Trimming took off 1 base at V and 4 bases at J, with 10 bases between the two ends. CDR3 length equals 14 residues. In germline, CDR1 is SGHVS, CDR2 FQNEAQ. The V gene is TRBV7-8, the J gene TRBJ1-2, with a weak D call TRBD1 (5 bases). This clonotype was sampled from an adult in good health. The sample in question was peripheral blood, obtained on day 0 of AZD1222 vaccination. CDR3 amino acids: CASSLEGVAYGYTF. The CDR3 DNA follows: TGTGCCAGCAGCTTAGAAGGGGTCGCCTATGGCTACACCTTC.